A single sample gave rise to the 21 T cell receptor beta chains below, sequenced in a study of spatial heterogeneity in lung cancer. Study-level results: One measure, the expanded intratumoral alpha and beta TCR count, tracked tumor mutation counts.

These receptors are not linked to any known antigen. TCRdb passed the 5' RACE reads through MiXCR, listing each CDR3 protein once. The table shows 13,000 or so distinct CDR3 sequences, with 4% to 5.5% occurring only once. Time point noted: sample taken at primary tumor resection. The input for sequencing was lung tumor tissue, taken at surgery. Source of these receptors: a male donor with early-stage non-small cell lung cancer.

This clonotype was seen many times. The junction differs from germline at one of its ends, possibly a read error. The library was designed around alpha chains, so this beta chain is a stray read whose abundance carries little weight. V and J are TRBV20-1 and TRBJ2-7; possible D gene TRBD2, 6 bases. Looked up from germline, CDR1 is DFQATT and CDR2 is SNEGSKA (reference sequence). This CDR3 region has 11 residues. The CDR3 reads CGAGTTYEQYF. DNA for the CDR3: TGCGGTGCGGGGACCACCTACGAGCAGTACTTC.

This clonotype was seen ten or more times. The library was designed around alpha chains, so this beta chain is a stray read whose abundance carries little weight. The chain recombines TRBV5-1 with TRBJ2-5; no clear D gene. With 2 bases removed from V and 2 bases from J, the gap between germline ends came to 1 base. The CDR3 extends over 11 amino acids. Per germline, CDR1 SGHRS and CDR2 YFSETQ. CDR3 residues: CASSLQETQYF. Written as DNA, the CDR3 is TGCGCCAGCAGCTTACAAGAGACCCAGTACTTC.

In this sample, this clonotype turned up many times. Found in a library prepared for alpha chains, this beta chain is an off-target read, and its abundance has little meaning. DNA of the CDR3: TGTGCCAGCAGCTTAGTCCTCCTGGGGGCCTACGAGCAGTACTTC. Translation: CASSLVLLGAYEQYF. The rearrangement joins TRBV7-2 to TRBJ2-7; D is tentatively TRBD1 or TRBD2 (5 bases each). This CDR3 has 15 amino acids. Per the germline V gene, CDR1 is SGHTA and CDR2 is FQGNSA. Trimming stripped 1 base from V and 2 bases from J, with 12 bases between.

This clonotype is classed as medium-sized. This beta chain is a stray sequence in a library constructed for alpha chains; its clone size is not meaningful. The chain joins TRBV7-9 to TRBJ1-3; no clear D. The CDR3 has 18 amino acids. Germline CDR1 reads SEHNR; CDR2 reads FQNEAQ (reference sequence). V lost 4 bases, J lost 0 bases, and 19 bases lay in between. The CDR3 sequence: CASSYSPGYPSSGNTIYF. CDR3 sequence (DNA): TGTGCCAGCAGCTATAGTCCAGGTTACCCGTCCTCTGGAAACACCATATATTTT. Supplemented by reference TRBV7-9 and TRBJ1-3, the full variable domain reads DTGVSQNPRHKITKRGQNVTFRCDPISEHNRLYWYRQTLGQGPEFLTYFQNEAQLEKSRLLSDRFSAERPKGSFSTLEIQRTEQGDSAMYLCASSYSPGYPSSGNTIYFGEGSWLTVV.

This clonotype has at least ten counts. Little can be read into the size of this beta chain, an off-target read in a library designed for alpha chains. The chain recombines TRBV5-1 with TRBJ1-1; 8 bases are a match to TRBD1. CDR3 length: 13 residues. The trim removed 4 bases at V and 4 bases at J, leaving 3 bases unmatched. Per germline, CDR1 SGHRS and CDR2 YFSETQ. In DNA form, the CDR3 reads TGCGCCAGCAGCGTCGGACAGGGCACTGAAGCTTTCTTT. As protein: CASSVGQGTEAFF.

This clonotype was counted many times. Little can be read into the size of this beta chain, an off-target read in a library designed for alpha chains. The chain is built from TRBV7-2 and TRBJ2-7; tentatively, D is TRBD1 (6 bases). This CDR3 region has 14 residues. The V and J ends lost 5 bases and 0 bases respectively, with 11 bases between them. Germline values: CDR1 SGHTA, CDR2 FQGNSA. In nucleotides, the CDR3 is TGTGCCAGCAGCCGTACAGGGAGCTCCTACGAGCAGTACTTC. It is translated as CASSRTGSSYEQYF. Drawing the rest from reference TRBV7-2 and TRBJ2-7, the complete variable domain is GAGVSQSPSNKVTEKGKDVELRCDPISGHTALYWYRQSLGQGLEFLIYFQGNSAPDKSGLPSDRFSAERTGGSVSTLTIQRTQQEDSAVYLCASSRTGSSYEQYFGPGTRLTVT.

There are many counts of this clonotype. This beta chain turned up in a library designed for alpha chains; as an off-target read, its abundance says little. The genes are TRBV27 and TRBJ2-5; D remains unclear. CDR3 size: 13 residues. The V end was cut by 7 bases, the J end by 1 base, with 10 bases between. Per the germline V gene, CDR1 is MNHEY and CDR2 is SMNVEV (reference sequence). This CDR3 reads CASNRLGQETQYF. The CDR3, as DNA: TGTGCCAGCAATAGGTTAGGCCAAGAGACCCAGTACTTC.

This clonotype was seen at least ten times. This beta chain was picked up by a library intended for alpha chains and is off target, so its count carries little meaning. This chain uses TRBV11-3 with TRBJ2-1, with a possible D match to TRBD2 (6 bases). Deletions cut 2 bases from V and 4 bases from J, with 6 bases between. The length of the CDR3 is 13 residues. Germline CDR1 SGHNT, CDR2 YENEEA. This CDR3 reads CASSLRGYNEQFF. As DNA, the CDR3 is TGTGCCAGCAGCTTACGGGGGTACAATGAGCAGTTCTTC.

This clonotype was picked up many times. This beta chain is an off-target read within a library intended for alpha chains, so its frequency means little. The rearrangement joins TRBV7-9 to TRBJ2-5; a possible D gene is TRBD1 (5 bases). The CDR3 consists of 15 residues. Trimming shortened V by 0 bases and J by 1 base, and 9 bases separated the two germline ends. Germline V lookup: CDR1 SEHNR, CDR2 FQNEAQ (reference sequence). The CDR3 bases are TGTGCCAGCAGCTTAGCCGGACATTCCCAAGAGACCCAGTACTTC. Residues: CASSLAGHSQETQYF.

This clonotype was seen a few times. This beta chain represents an off-target read in a library built for alpha chains; its size is of limited meaning. This chain connects TRBV18 to TRBJ1-2, with D perhaps TRBD1 (6 bases). Germline V gene data show CDR1 as KGHSH and CDR2 as LQKENI. V lost 5 bases, J lost 4 bases, and 11 bases lay in between. CDR3 size: 13 residues. CDR3 region: CASSAEQGYGYTF. As DNA, the CDR3 is TGTGCCAGCTCAGCCGAACAGGGCTATGGCTACACCTTC. Variable domain in full (rest from reference TRBV18 and TRBJ1-2): NAGVMQNPRHLVRRRGQEARLRCSPMKGHSHVYWYRQLPEEGLKFMVYLQKENIIDESGMPKERFSAEFPKEGPSILRIQQVVRGDSAAYFCASSAEQGYGYTFGSGTRLTVV.

Many counts were recorded for this clonotype. This beta chain lies outside the target of a library built for alpha chains; its clone size means little. This sequence joins TRBV6-2 or TRBV6-3 and TRBJ2-3, with TRBD2 identical over 10 bases. V dropped 6 bases and J dropped 2; count of bases not matched to a gene: 14. The CDR3 is 18 amino acids. Per the germline V gene, CDR1 is MNHEY and CDR2 is SVGEGT. The CDR3 sequence is CASSLKELAGRFTDTQYF. The DNA of the CDR3 is TGTGCCAGCAGCCTAAAGGAACTAGCGGGGAGATTCACAGATACGCAGTATTTT.

This clonotype was detected a few times. A library made for alpha chains picked up this beta chain off target, so its size means little. The chain uses TRBV5-4 and TRBJ2-3, with 7 bases that match TRBD2. CDR1 and CDR2 from the germline V gene are SGHNT and YYREEE (reference sequence). The J segment lost 0 bases and the V segment lost 2 bases, leaving 6 bases of the junction unmatched. CDR3 size: 16 residues. CDR3 region: CASSLEGGGSTDTQYF. The CDR3 DNA reads TGTGCCAGCAGCTTAGAAGGCGGGGGAAGCACAGATACGCAGTATTTT.

In this sample, this clonotype turned up many times. Since the library was made to target alpha chains, this beta chain is a stray read and its abundance is not meaningful. The rearrangement joins TRBV7-9 to TRBJ1-2; 9 bases line up with TRBD1. The CDR3 runs to 16 residues. CDR1 and CDR2 (germline): SEHNR, FQNEAQ (reference sequence). V shed 5 bases, J shed 5 bases, and the junction held 12 bases outside the gene matches. The CDR3 reads CASSPLVGQGLYGYTF. The CDR3, as DNA: TGTGCCAGCAGCCCGCTAGTGGGACAGGGACTATATGGCTACACCTTC.

In regard to this clonotype: Because this beta chain is a stray read in a library intended to capture alpha chains, its abundance should not be given much weight. This chain uses TRBV20-1 with TRBJ2-1; 14 bases align to TRBD2. CDR3 length: 19 residues. V trimming: 2 bases; J trimming: 2 bases; junction bases outside the gene matches: 11. Germline V gives CDR1 DFQATT, CDR2 SNEGSKA (reference sequence). In DNA form, the CDR3 reads TGCAGTGCTAGACGACTAGCGGGAGGGATTCGTCGTCCCTACAATGAGCAGTTCTTC. Translation: CSARRLAGGIRRPYNEQFF.

At least ten counts were recorded for this clonotype. The library was built for alpha chains, so this beta chain is an off-target read and its size means little. The genes are TRBV7-2 and TRBJ2-5; 13 bases are shared with TRBD2. Per the germline V gene, CDR1 is SGHTA and CDR2 is FQGNSA. CDR3 length: 17 amino acids. V lost 5 bases, J lost 3 bases, and 9 bases stayed unmatched. CDR3 amino acids: CASSKYVGLAGEETQYF. As DNA, the CDR3 is TGTGCCAGCAGCAAGTATGTCGGACTAGCGGGGGAAGAGACCCAGTACTTC.

This clonotype showed up many times. In a library made to pick up alpha chains, this beta chain is a stray read with a size that means little. J is TRBJ2-5 and V is TRBV7-2, with no clear D. The CDR3 spans 14 residues. Germline CDR1 is SGHTA and CDR2 is FQGNSA. V lost 1 base and J lost 1, with 7 bases in between. Here the CDR3 reads CASSLVVGQETQYF. The CDR3 DNA reads as TGTGCCAGCAGCTTAGTGGTGGGCCAAGAGACCCAGTACTTC.

This clonotype is termed medium-sized (0.01 to 0.1%). Found in a library prepared for alpha chains, this beta chain is an off-target read, and its abundance has little meaning. The rearrangement joins TRBV6-2 or TRBV6-3 to TRBJ1-1; no definite D call. V dropped 2 bases and J dropped 12 bases, with 13 bases sitting between them. The CDR3 is 12 amino acids. The germline V gene encodes CDR1 MNHEY and CDR2 SVGEGT. CDR3 loop: CASSYGRTETFF. The CDR3 bases are TGTGCCAGCAGTTACGGGAGGACGGAGACTTTCTTT.

On this clonotype: This beta chain represents an off-target read in a library built for alpha chains; its size is of limited meaning. The chain recombines TRBV28 with TRBJ2-7; TRBD1 might be the D (5 bases). V was trimmed by 4 bases and J by 2 bases, leaving 15 bases between them. The CDR3 runs 15 residues. From germline, CDR1 is MDHEN and CDR2 SYDVKM. CDR3 DNA sequence: TGTGCCAGCAGTTGGGCCAGGGCTTTCACCTACGAGCAGTACTTC. This gives the protein CASSWARAFTYEQYF.

The sample holds a few counts of this clonotype. A library prepared for alpha chains yielded this beta chain as an off-target read; its size is of little meaning. The chain combines TRBV4-3 with TRBJ1-6; 8 bases are shared with TRBD1. V was pared by 0 bases and J by 7 bases, with 8 bases of the junction left unmatched. The CDR3 has 17 amino acids. CDR1 is LGHNA, CDR2 YSLEER, per germline. This CDR3 is CASSQDATGQENSPLHF. CDR3 sequence (DNA): TGCGCCAGCAGCCAAGATGCCACGGGACAGGAAAATTCACCCCTCCACTTT.

This clonotype has a count of ten or more. This beta chain slipped into a library made for alpha chains as a stray read, so its size is not meaningful. The J gene is TRBJ2-1, the V gene TRBV6-5; the D gene is possibly TRBD2 (6 bases). This CDR3 spans 13 amino acids. Trimming removed 6 bases at V and 9 bases at J, with 15 bases between. CDR1 and CDR2 from the germline V gene are MNHEY and SVGAGI. The CDR3 reads CASRSPGVGEQFF. Here the CDR3 DNA reads TGTGCCAGCAGGAGTCCGGGAGTGGGTGAGCAGTTCTTC.

The table lists this clonotype with many counts. This beta chain was picked up by a library intended for alpha chains and is off target, so its count carries little meaning. This rearrangement joins TRBV3-1 to TRBJ1-2; D unresolved. V gave up 0 bases and J gave up 8 bases, with 16 bases separating them. This CDR3 is 15 amino acids long. Germline CDR1 and CDR2: LGHDT and YNNKEL (reference sequence). CDR3 in DNA: TGTGCCAGCAGCCAAGATCAGATCCCTCCCGGGGGCTACACCTTC. Its protein product is CASSQDQIPPGGYTF.